Each of the 17 T cell receptor beta chains below was sequenced from the same sample in a study of CXCR3-negative and CXCR3-positive naive CD8 T cells. No antigen has been identified for these receptors. Notes on the study in general: Comparison of naive cells showed more hydrophobic TRB CDR3s in CXCR3-positive than in CXCR3-negative naive cells.

Researchers prepared the TRB cDNA libraries using 5' RACE with UMI labels. TCRdb re-called the 5' RACE reads, yielding one record per CDR3 amino acid sequence without DNA. The sample totals roughly 80,000 distinct CDR3 sequences; its top ten clones hold 0.62%. Specimen: naive CXCR3+ CD8+ T cells from blood. The sample's subset: CD45RO-CCR7+CD27+CD95- naive CD8+ T cells expressing CXCR3 (TNR3+). These receptor sequences come from a human donor in good health. Some clones in this sample may be carry-over from other donors' samples.

This chain uses TRBV4-2 with TRBJ1-1. This CDR3 contains 12 residues. Germline CDR1 LGHNA, CDR2 YNFKEQ. CDR3 amino acids: CASSQDTLSAFF.

This chain connects TRBV12-3 or TRBV12-4 to TRBJ2-7. This CDR3 is 16 amino acids long. CDR3 sequence reads: CASSSFELGADYEQYF.

This sequence joins TRBV6-5 and TRBJ2-1. Per the germline V gene, CDR1 is MNHEY and CDR2 is SVGAGI. The CDR3 is 14 amino acids. The CDR3 protein is CASSYSEADNEQFF.

This chain joins TRBV5-6 and TRBJ1-6. In germline, CDR1 is SGHDT, CDR2 YYEEEE. This CDR3 spans 14 amino acids. CDR3 region: CASSLDTEFGSLHF.

CDR3 sequence reads: CASSMRGIGTGELFF. The V gene is TRBV19, the J gene TRBJ2-2; lacking DNA, the TRBD2 call made by TCRdb goes unchecked. The CDR3 sequence is 15 residues long. Per germline, CDR1 LNHDA and CDR2 SQIVND (reference sequence). Combining the CDR3 with reference TRBV19 and TRBJ2-2 gives the whole variable domain DGGITQSPKYLFRKEGQNVTLSCEQNLNHDAMYWYRQDPGQGLRLIYYSQIVNDFQKGDIAEGYSVSREKKESFPLTVTSAQKNPTAFYLCASSMRGIGTGELFFGEGSRLTVL.

This rearrangement joins TRBV11-2 to TRBJ2-3. CDR1 is SGHAT, CDR2 FQNNGV, per germline. The CDR3 contains 13 residues. CDR3 sequence: CASSPWETDTQYF.

The V gene is TRBV11-3, the J gene TRBJ1-1. This CDR3 is 13 amino acids long. The germline V gene has CDR1 SGHNT and CDR2 YENEEA. This CDR3 is CASSLPGLAEAFF.

The V call is TRBV5-6, the J call TRBJ2-1; TCRdb selects TRBD2, and the lack of DNA leaves this call unchecked. The germline V gene has CDR1 SGHDT and CDR2 YYEEEE. The CDR3 runs 17 residues. This CDR3 reads CASSLGLAGAPYNEQFF.

The rearrangement joins TRBV7-2 to TRBJ2-7; the TCRdb call, TRBD2, lacks DNA for checking. There are 16 residues in the CDR3. Germline assignment: CDR1 SGHTA and CDR2 FQGNSA. CDR3 amino acids: CASSLGVGGFSYEQYF.

The chain couples TRBV6-2 or TRBV6-3 to TRBJ2-3; TCRdb's D call, TRBD2, is unchecked because there is no DNA. The CDR3 loop spans 14 amino acids. Germline-derived CDR1 and CDR2 are MNHEY and SVGEGT. CDR3 loop: CASSYGGDTDTQYF.

The J gene is TRBJ1-2, the V gene TRBV28; TCRdb outputs TRBD1, but without DNA this stays unchecked. Germline loops: CDR1 MDHEN, CDR2 SYDVKM. The CDR3 spans 15 residues. CDR3 residues: CASSNTGEGYYGYTF.

The chain combines TRBV20-1 with TRBJ2-7; TCRdb designates TRBD1, a call that cannot be tested without DNA. CDR3 length equals 12 residues. CDR1 DFQATT and CDR2 SNEGSKA come from the germline V gene (reference sequence). The CDR3 protein is CSARGQTYEQYF.

V is TRBV12-3 or TRBV12-4 and J is TRBJ1-6; TCRdb indicates TRBD1, and absent DNA this call remains unverified. The length of the CDR3 is 14 residues. CDR3 amino acids: CASTVGADYSPLHF.

J is TRBJ2-1 and V is TRBV3-1; checking the TCRdb D call of TRBD2 is not possible without DNA. Germline CDR1 is LGHDT and CDR2 is YNNKEL (reference sequence). The CDR3 spans 16 residues. The CDR3 protein is CASSQDLQGPFGEQFF.

The CDR3 region is CASSYRDGQGSYEQYF. This chain links TRBV6-5 with TRBJ2-7; the D call of TRBD1 rests on TCRdb alone, since no DNA is present to check it. The CDR3 extends over 16 amino acids. Germline CDR1 MNHEY, CDR2 SVGAGI.

This rearrangement joins TRBV13 to TRBJ2-1; TCRdb's assignment of TRBD2 cannot be checked, as there is no DNA. This CDR3 contains 16 residues. Germline values: CDR1 PRHDT, CDR2 FYEKMQ (reference sequence). The CDR3 here is CASSSLLAGAGDEQFF.

The chain joins TRBV29-1 to TRBJ2-1. Germline V gene lookup returns CDR1 SQVTM and CDR2 ANQGSEA. CDR3 size: 11 residues. The CDR3 reads CSVGIYDEQFF.